The 10 T cell receptor beta chains listed next were all sequenced from one sample in a study of blood T cell repertoires in COVID-19. Libraries were prepared by immunoSEQ multiplex PCR; TCRdb keeps only in-frame clonotypes and omits some of them. The sample holds around 150,000 clones, 60% to 85% seen once. The sample comprised peripheral blood. These receptor sequences come from a man aged 50-59 years with acute or convalescent COVID-19.

This chain uses TRBV10-3 with TRBJ2-1, with 9 positions matching TRBD2. V lost 2 bases, J lost 0 bases, and 8 bases stayed unmatched. Germline-derived CDR1 and CDR2 are ENHRY and SYGVKD. The CDR3 extends over 18 amino acids. The CDR3 sequence: CAISEKVAGVHSYNEQFF. The CDR3 DNA is TGTGCCATCAGTGAGAAAGTAGCGGGGGTACACTCCTACAATGAGCAGTTCTTC.

This chain uses TRBV7-9 with TRBJ2-5, with 8 bases lining up with TRBD2. J lost 5 bases, V lost 5 bases, and 1 base had no gene match. The CDR3 spans 12 residues. The germline gives CDR1 SEHNR, CDR2 FQNEAQ (reference sequence). The chain's CDR3 is CASSRLAETQYF. The CDR3 DNA sequence: TGTGCCAGCAGCCGACTAGCGGAGACCCAGTACTTC.

V is TRBV20-1 and J is TRBJ1-2; 7 nucleotides align to TRBD1. This CDR3 is 15 amino acids long. Germline assignment: CDR1 DFQATT and CDR2 SNEGSKA (reference sequence). V lost 3 bases, J lost 4 bases, and 11 bases stayed unmatched. The CDR3 coding sequence is TGCAGTGCTAGTATACGGGACAGAGGAGGCTATGGCTACACCTTC. This gives the protein CSASIRDRGGYGYTF.

This clone was counted only a few times. V gene TRBV11-2 combines with J gene TRBJ2-4; 11 nucleotides line up with TRBD2. Germline loops: CDR1 SGHAT, CDR2 FQNNGV. V lost 0 bases and J lost 1; bases outside the gene matches: 5. The CDR3 runs 18 residues. The CDR3 sequence is CASSLDGRLAGAKNIQYF. In DNA form, the CDR3 reads TGTGCCAGCAGCTTAGATGGGCGACTAGCGGGGGCCAAAAACATTCAGTACTTC.

DNA of the CDR3: TGTGCCAGCAGCCGATTCACAGGGGGCAACTATGGCTACACCTTC. As protein: CASSRFTGGNYGYTF. The chain uses TRBV27 and TRBJ1-2; 9 bases align to TRBD1. V gave up 6 bases and J gave up 2 bases; unmatched junction bases: 7. CDR3 length: 15 residues. CDR1 is MNHEY, CDR2 SMNVEV, per germline (reference sequence).

This rearrangement joins TRBV5-8 to TRBJ1-1; 12 bases are a match to TRBD1. This CDR3 spans 14 amino acids. Per the germline V gene, CDR1 is SGHTS and CDR2 is YDEGEE. After removal of 4 bases from V and 5 bases from J, the junction contained 3 bases not matched to a gene. CDR3 amino acids: CASSRDRGRTEAFF. The CDR3 bases are TGTGCCAGCAGCAGGGACAGGGGGCGGACTGAAGCTTTCTTT.

Of note for this clone: This same CDR3 is encoded by further DNA sequences in the sample. V is TRBV12-3 or TRBV12-4 and J is TRBJ2-5; D remains ambiguous. The V end lost 6 bases, the J end lost 2 bases, and 10 bases lay between the germline ends. CDR3 length equals 13 residues. The chain's CDR3 is CASSRGSQETQYF. CDR3 bases: TGTGCCAGCAGCAGAGGTTCTCAAGAGACCCAGTACTTC.

This clone was found a few times. This sequence joins TRBV9 and TRBJ1-1; TRBD1 matches at 9 bases. Germline CDR1 SGDLS, CDR2 YYNGEE. V lost 3 bases and J lost 1; bases outside the gene matches: 7. The CDR3 totals 16 residues. CDR3 DNA: TGTGCCAGCAGCGCTCCAACAGGGGGCCCGAACACTGAAGCTTTCTTT. It codes for CASSAPTGGPNTEAFF.

V is TRBV5-6 and J is TRBJ2-1, with 10 bases lining up with TRBD2. Unmatched junction bases numbered 12, after V lost 1 base and J lost 2 bases. Germline-derived CDR1 and CDR2 are SGHDT and YYEEEE. This CDR3 is 19 amino acids long. DNA for the CDR3: TGTGCCAGCAGCTTGTCGTGGCTAGCGGGGGCCGGAACCTACAATGAGCAGTTCTTC. Translating it yields CASSLSWLAGAGTYNEQFF.

The genes are TRBV3-1 (or the pseudogene TRBV3-2) and TRBJ2-3, with 8 bases identical to TRBD1. With V trimmed by 0 bases and J by 2 bases, 22 bases remained unmatched. Germline CDR1 is LGHDT and CDR2 is YNNKEL (reference sequence). This CDR3 has 22 amino acids. CDR3 coding DNA: TGTGCCAGCAGCCAAGAGGTTGGCAGGGGGCTTAACACAAACCCGGACACAGATACGCAGTATTTT. Protein product: CASSQEVGRGLNTNPDTDTQYF.